This entry lists 27 T cell receptor beta chains sequenced from one sample in a study of breast tumors, draining lymph nodes, adjacent tissues. Axillary draining lymph nodes of breast cancer patients supplied the node samples. Each CDR3 protein is one row after TCRdb ran MiXCR on the multiplex PCR reads. The sample lists around 250,000 distinct CDR3 sequences; roughly a third were seen once. The sequencing input was axillary lymph node tissue. These receptors originate from a female donor with breast cancer. Some clones in this sample may be carry-over from other donors' samples.

This clonotype was seen ten or more times. V usage is TRBV5-1 and J usage is TRBJ2-3; 7 nucleotides align to TRBD1. There are 14 residues in the CDR3. Losses at the gene ends were 3 bases for V and 5 bases for J; bases not matched to a gene: 6. Germline V gives CDR1 SGHRS, CDR2 YFSETQ. CDR3 sequence: CASSYRTGQDTQYF. The CDR3 coding sequence is TGCGCCAGCAGCTACCGGACAGGCCAAGATACGCAGTATTTT.

This clonotype was counted ten times or more. The chain has TRBV18 and TRBJ1-2, with D hard to call. V was cut by 5 bases and J by 8 bases, with 12 bases left in between. CDR1 is KGHSH and CDR2 is LQKENI in the germline V gene. This CDR3 is 12 amino acids long. The CDR3, as DNA: TGTGCCAGCTCAATAGGGTTCGACGGCTACACCTTC. Translated: CASSIGFDGYTF.

The chain uses TRBV20-1 and TRBJ2-5; D is possibly TRBD2 (7 bases). CDR1 and CDR2 (germline): DFQATT, SNEGSKA (reference sequence). The V gene lost 6 bases and the J gene lost 6 bases, with 29 bases spanning the gap. The CDR3 is 17 residues long. The CDR3 reads CSAPTGLASAGAKTQYF. The DNA of the CDR3 is TGCAGTGCGCCGACGGGGTTGGCTAGCGCGGGGGCGAAGACCCAGTACTTC.

At least ten counts were recorded for this clonotype. The gene calls are TRBV11-2 and TRBJ2-7, with D tentatively TRBD1 (5 bases). V shed 5 bases and J shed 0 bases, with 14 bases lying between them. Germline V gene sequence: CDR1 SGHAT, CDR2 FQNNGV. This CDR3 comprises 15 residues. Written as DNA, the CDR3 is TGTGCCAGCAGCACAAACAGGTTGTACTCCTACGAGCAGTACTTC. Translating gives CASSTNRLYSYEQYF.

The chain couples TRBV15 to TRBJ2-7, with TRBD1 as a possible D gene (5 bases). The CDR3 has 15 residues. Germline V gene data show CDR1 as LNHNV and CDR2 as YYDKDF (reference sequence). V lost 0 bases and J lost 3, with 12 bases in between. Here the CDR3 DNA reads TGTGCCACCAGCAGAGATCGGGCAGGGTTCTACGAGCAGTACTTC. Protein product: CATSRDRAGFYEQYF. Full variable domain (missing parts from reference TRBV15 and TRBJ2-7): DAMVIQNPRYQVTQFGKPVTLSCSQTLNHNVMYWYQQKSSQAPKLLFHYYDKDFNNEADTPDNFQSRRPNTSFCFLDIRSPGLGDTAMYLCATSRDRAGFYEQYFGPGTRLTVT.

This clonotype was seen only a few times. This sequence joins TRBV28 and TRBJ1-5; D may be TRBD1 (6 bases). The ends were cut back, 2 bases at V and 3 bases at J, with 11 bases in the middle. The CDR3 covers 15 residues. Per germline, CDR1 MDHEN and CDR2 SYDVKM. The CDR3 sequence: CASSLLGATNQPQHF. DNA for the CDR3: TGTGCCAGCAGTTTACTGGGGGCAACCAATCAGCCCCAGCATTTT.

As for this clonotype: Possible read error: a much larger clone is one base away. The J gene is TRBJ2-7, the V gene TRBV5-5; D tentatively fits TRBD1 or TRBD2 (6 bases each). Germline CDR1 is SGHKS and CDR2 is YYEKEE (reference sequence). The germline V and J ends were trimmed by 6 bases and 6 bases, with 22 bases remaining between them. This CDR3 is 15 amino acids long. The CDR3 region is CASTRPGPGAREQYF. CDR3 in DNA: TGTGCCAGCACCAGACCGGGACCGGGGGCGCGCGAGCAGTACTTC.

As regards this clonotype: A clone one base away is much larger, so this may be a read error. V usage is TRBV7-2 and J usage is TRBJ1-2; no clear D gene. The CDR3 runs to 15 residues. The germline V gene has CDR1 SGHTA and CDR2 FQGNSA. CDR3 loop: CASSFLSRAGYGYPF. Here the CDR3 DNA reads TGTGCCAGCAGCTTTTTGTCGCGGGCTGGGTATGGCTACCCCTTC.

V gene TRBV9 combines with J gene TRBJ1-5, with D tentatively TRBD1 (6 bases). The CDR3 runs 13 residues. Trimming pared 3 bases from V and 5 bases from J, leaving 9 bases between. The germline gives CDR1 SGDLS, CDR2 YYNGEE. The DNA of the CDR3 is TGTGCCAGCAGCGCTCGACAGGATCAGCCCCAGCATTTT. It codes for CASSARQDQPQHF.

This chain uses TRBV19 with TRBJ1-2, with D tentatively TRBD1 (6 bases). The CDR3 runs 15 residues. Germline V gene sequence: CDR1 LNHDA, CDR2 SQIVND (reference sequence). Trimming pared 3 bases from V and 5 bases from J, leaving 16 bases between. In nucleotides, the CDR3 is TGTGCCAGTAGTATTCGACGGGGGCAAAGATATGGCTACACCTTC. This encodes CASSIRRGQRYGYTF.

This clonotype showed up many times. The chain links TRBV7-9 to TRBJ2-7, with 7 bases aligning to TRBD1. The J segment lost 2 bases and the V segment lost 7 bases, leaving 11 bases of the junction unmatched. CDR1 is SEHNR and CDR2 is FQNEAQ in the germline V gene (reference sequence). CDR3 length: 15 residues. CDR3 in amino acids: CASIPRGSETYEQYF. CDR3 in DNA: TGTGCCAGCATCCCCAGGGGGTCAGAAACCTACGAGCAGTACTTC.

The sample holds one count of this clonotype. No conserved phenylalanine or tryptophan ends this CDR3, so it is likely a read error. The DNA is omitted, as the CDR3 cannot be located on it reliably, and the CDR3 follows TCRdb's listing. V usage is TRBV12-3 or TRBV12-4 and J usage is TRBJ2-2. Both ends counted, the CDR3 spans 14 residues. CDR3 in amino acids: CASSFDANTGERMS.

This clonotype was seen repeatedly, ten times or more. The rearrangement uses TRBV20-1 and TRBJ2-3; 15 bases are shared with TRBD2. V dropped 3 bases and J dropped 4; count of bases not matched to a gene: 5. This CDR3 region has 16 residues. The germline V gene encodes CDR1 DFQATT and CDR2 SNEGSKA (reference sequence). CDR3 region: CSASGTSGGTADTQYF. In nucleotides, the CDR3 is TGCAGTGCTAGTGGGACTAGCGGGGGGACAGCAGATACGCAGTATTTT.

This chain connects TRBV6-5 to TRBJ2-2; 12 bases map to TRBD2. There are 15 residues in the CDR3. Germline V lookup: CDR1 MNHEY, CDR2 SVGAGI. V shed 9 bases and J 7 bases; nucleotides not matched to a gene: 9. The CDR3 DNA is TGTGCCAGAAGACTAGCGGGAGAGGTCGGCGGGGAGCTGTTTTTT. It translates to CARRLAGEVGGELFF.

The V call is TRBV12-3 or TRBV12-4, the J call TRBJ2-2; 11 bases line up with TRBD1. V was pared by 6 bases and J by 7 bases, with 4 bases of the junction left unmatched. The CDR3 consists of 14 residues. The CDR3 nucleotides are TGTGCCAGCAGCAGGACAGGGGGCGTCGGGGAGCTGTTTTTT. It specifies CASSRTGGVGELFF.

This clonotype was observed many times. A read error may account for a junction end that differs from germline. The genes are TRBV7-7 and TRBJ2-7, with 8 bases matching TRBD1. The length of the CDR3 is 15 residues. The germline V gene has CDR1 SSHAT and CDR2 FNYEAQ (reference sequence). The CDR3 loop is CASSQGQAIPYEQYF. For the CDR3, the DNA is TGTGCTAGCAGCCAGGGACAGGCCATCCCCTACGAGCAGTACTTC.

A remark on this clonotype: A junction end diverges from the germline sequence, so it may reflect a read error. The J gene is TRBJ2-5, the V gene TRBV9; no reliable D call. This CDR3 contains 14 residues. The germline CDR1 and CDR2 sequences are SGDLS and YYNGEE. CDR3 amino acids: CVSSVDSFQETQYF. In DNA form, the CDR3 reads TGTGTCAGCAGCGTTGACTCGTTCCAAGAGACCCAGTACTTC. Variable domain in full (rest from reference TRBV9 and TRBJ2-5): DSGVTQTPKHLITATGQRVTLRCSPRSGDLSVYWYQQSLDQGLQFLIQYYNGEERAKGNILERFSAQQFPDLHSELNLSSLELGDSALYFCVSSVDSFQETQYFGPGTRLLVL.

The chain links TRBV2 to TRBJ1-2; TRBD1 aligns across 7 bases. CDR3 length equals 15 residues. The V gene end was trimmed by 6 bases and the J gene end by 3 bases; junction bases not matched to a gene: 10. Germline values: CDR1 SNHLY, CDR2 FYNNEI. The CDR3 DNA reads TGTGCCAGCAGCCTTACAGGGGACTCTGACTATGGCTACACCTTC. Amino acids: CASSLTGDSDYGYTF.

This clonotype has a count of ten or more. The chain has TRBV11-3 and TRBJ1-4; unclear D gene. Trimming stripped 5 bases from V and 10 bases from J, with 8 bases between. The CDR3 extends over 11 amino acids. Germline V lookup: CDR1 SGHNT, CDR2 YENEEA. CDR3 region: CASSPPGKLFF. Written as DNA, the CDR3 is TGTGCCAGCAGCCCCCCCGGAAAACTGTTTTTT. Looking up the rest from reference TRBV11-3 and TRBJ1-4 gives the full variable domain: EAGVVQSPRYKIIEKKQPVAFWCNPISGHNTLYWYLQNLGQGPELLIRYENEEAVDDSQLPKDRFSAERLKGVDSTLKIQPAELGDSAVYLCASSPPGKLFFGSGTQLSVL.

The sample holds many counts of this clonotype. J is TRBJ2-5 and V is TRBV4-2; D not resolved. With 1 base removed from V and 1 base from J, the gap between germline ends came to 13 bases. CDR1 is LGHNA and CDR2 is YNFKEQ in the germline V gene. This CDR3 contains 16 residues. The CDR3 DNA reads TGTGCCAGCAGCCAAGGTGCGGAGCTCATCCAAGAGACCCAGTACTTC. Amino acids: CASSQGAELIQETQYF.

A remark on this clonotype: Here the CDR3 omits its conserved ending phenylalanine or tryptophan, so a read error is the likely source. It is unclear where the CDR3 begins or ends on the DNA, so no DNA is shown, and the CDR3 is as TCRdb lists it. The chain uses TRBV2 and TRBJ2-2; the table's D call TRBD1 went unverified against the DNA. Termini included, the CDR3 measures 13 amino acids. Germline lookup yields CDR1 SNHLY and CDR2 FYNNEI. CDR3 residues: CASTPSNTGERMS.

This clonotype was recorded many times. The chain is built from TRBV14 and TRBJ1-6; possibly TRBD1 for D (6 bases). Per the germline V gene, CDR1 is SGHDN and CDR2 is FVKESK. Trimming removed 3 bases at V and 10 bases at J, with 13 bases between. This CDR3 is 14 amino acids long. This chain's CDR3 is CASSHGQFGSPLHF. The CDR3 bases are TGTGCCAGCAGCCATGGACAGTTTGGGTCACCCCTCCACTTT.

This clonotype was seen ten or more times. The chain employs TRBV5-6 and TRBJ1-2; D may be TRBD1 (6 bases). The germline gives CDR1 SGHDT, CDR2 YYEEEE. This CDR3 contains 13 residues. V was clipped by 3 bases and J by 5 bases, with 11 bases between them. The CDR3, as DNA: TGTGCCAGCAGCTCCGGACAGTCTTATGGCTACACCTTC. This codes for CASSSGQSYGYTF.

This clonotype was found many times. V is TRBV20-1 and J is TRBJ2-1, with D maybe TRBD1 (5 bases). Trimming left V 5 bases short and J 0 bases short, with 8 bases between. The CDR3 extends over 13 amino acids. The germline CDR1 and CDR2 sequences are DFQATT and SNEGSKA (reference sequence). CDR3 DNA: TGCAGTGCTGACAGCAGCTCCTACAATGAGCAGTTCTTC. This sequence encodes CSADSSSYNEQFF.

The rearrangement joins TRBV20-1 to TRBJ2-7; perhaps TRBD2 as D (6 bases). V dropped 6 bases and J dropped 2 bases, with 26 bases sitting between them. CDR1 and CDR2 (germline): DFQATT, SNEGSKA (reference sequence). The CDR3 has 17 amino acids. In DNA, the CDR3 is TGCAGTGCAGAATCCGAAAGAAGGACTACCCTCCCCTACGAGCAGTACTTC. This gives the protein CSAESERRTTLPYEQYF.

This clonotype was detected only a few times. The rearrangement uses TRBV3-1 and TRBJ2-2; D assignment may be TRBD1 or TRBD2 (5 bases each). V gave up 8 bases and J gave up 2 bases, with 12 bases separating them. This CDR3 is 14 amino acids long. Germline V lookup: CDR1 LGHDT, CDR2 YNNKEL (reference sequence). The chain's CDR3 is CASRVGANTGELFF. The CDR3 bases are TGTGCCAGCCGGGTCGGGGCAAACACCGGGGAGCTGTTTTTT.

The J gene is TRBJ1-4, the V gene TRBV25-1; D gene unclear. The length of the CDR3 is 15 residues. The V end lost 4 bases, the J end lost 6 bases, and 15 bases lay between the germline ends. Germline CDR1 MGHDK, CDR2 SYGVNS. CDR3 protein: CASSASPPGDEKLFF. The CDR3, as DNA: TGTGCCAGCAGTGCCTCCCCTCCAGGAGATGAAAAACTGTTTTTT.